This T cell receptor (beta chain) was identified in a study of T cell repertoires in cytomegalovirus infection. The ends were cut back, 0 bases at V and 2 bases at J, with 13 bases in the middle. The CDR3 runs to 16 residues. In germline, CDR1 is SGDLS, CDR2 YYNGEE. One entry per CDR3 protein results from TCRdb running MiXCR on the reads. There are 500,000 or so distinct CDR3 sequences in the sample; more than 15% occur only once, and approximately 24% lies in the top ten. The sequence was obtained from a human donor in good health (CMV status not recorded). Some clones in this sample may be carry-over from other donors' samples. The gene calls are TRBV9 and TRBJ2-3, with unresolved D. The specimen was CD8+ T cells from PBMCs. The CDR3 region is CASSVEGGGFTDTQYF. In DNA, the CDR3 is TGTGCCAGCAGCGTAGAGGGTGGCGGTTTCACAGATACGCAGTATTTT. The full variable domain, with the rest looked up from reference TRBV9 and TRBJ2-3, is DSGVTQTPKHLITATGQRVTLRCSPRSGDLSVYWYQQSLDQGLQFLIQYYNGEERAKGNILERFSAQQFPDLHSELNLSSLELGDSALYFCASSVEGGGFTDTQYFGPGTRLTVL.